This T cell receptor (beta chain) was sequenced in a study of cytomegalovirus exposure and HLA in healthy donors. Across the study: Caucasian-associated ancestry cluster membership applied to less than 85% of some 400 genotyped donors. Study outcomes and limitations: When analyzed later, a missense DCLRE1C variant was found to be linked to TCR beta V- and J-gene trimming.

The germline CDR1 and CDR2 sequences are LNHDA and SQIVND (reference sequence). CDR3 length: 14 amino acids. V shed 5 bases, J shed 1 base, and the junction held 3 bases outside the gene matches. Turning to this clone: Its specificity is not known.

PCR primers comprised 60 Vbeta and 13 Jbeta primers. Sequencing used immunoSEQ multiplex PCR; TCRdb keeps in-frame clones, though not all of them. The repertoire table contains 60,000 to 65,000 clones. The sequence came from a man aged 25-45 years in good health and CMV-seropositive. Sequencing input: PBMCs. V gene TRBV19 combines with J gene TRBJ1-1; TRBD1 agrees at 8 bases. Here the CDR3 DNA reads TGTGCCAGTAGTCGGACAGGGAAGAACACTGAAGCTTTCTTT. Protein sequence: CASSRTGKNTEAFF.